Listed below are T cell receptor beta chains from one sample, sequenced in a study of CD8+CD57+ T cells in acquired aplastic anemia. A single record per CDR3 protein comes from TCRdb applying MiXCR to the reads. Among 200,000 to 250,000 distinct CDR3 sequences listed, around 49% were seen once. The sequenced sample was sorted CD4+, CD8+, or CD8+CD57+ T cells (not recorded which) from PBMCs. The receptors here all came from a human donor with aplastic anemia. The CDR3 runs from the conserved cysteine through the conserved F or W. The D gene is left open where the match is weak. Where a row states a size, it is once, few, many or the class of an expanded clone; other rows omit it.

clone_size | j_call | d_call | v_call | cdr3_aa | cdr3_nt
many | TRBJ2-1 | TRBD2 | TRBV7-3 | CASSLMGGGSYNEQFF | TGTGCCAGCAGCTTAATGGGGGGGGGGTCCTACAATGAGCAGTTCTTC
many | TRBJ2-2 | - | TRBV7-2 | CASSLAGLNTGELFF | TGTGCCAGCAGCTTAGCGGGGCTGAACACCGGGGAGCTGTTTTTT
- | TRBJ2-1 | - | TRBV18 | CASSPGQGTYEQFF | TGTGCCAGCTCACCGGGGCAGGGGACCTACGAGCAGTTCTTC
- | TRBJ2-1 | TRBD2 | TRBV7-2 | CASSLISGGRYEQFF | TGTGCCAGCAGCTTAATCTCGGGGGGGCGGTATGAGCAGTTCTTC
few | TRBJ1-3 | - | TRBV6-1 | CASSKSASSNSGNTIYF | TGTGCCAGCAGCAAGTCGGCCAGCTCCAACTCTGGAAACACCATATATTTT
- | TRBJ2-1 | TRBD2 | TRBV24-1 | CATGTSAYNEQFF | TGTGCCACCGGGACTAGCGCCTACAATGAGCAGTTCTTC
few | TRBJ2-7 | - | TRBV2 | CASSLNEQYF | TGTGCCAGCAGCCTGAATGAGCAGTACTTC
many | TRBJ1-2 | - | TRBV12-3/TRBV12-4 | CASSLDGRGYTF | TGTGCCAGCAGTTTAGACGGAAGGGGCTACACCTTC
- | TRBJ2-3 | TRBD1 | TRBV7-9 | CASSLSAQGW | TGTGCCAGCAGCTTAAGCGCACAGGGGTGG
many | TRBJ1-5 | - | TRBV19 | CASSITAQQPQHF | TGTGCCAGTAGTATTACAGCACAACAGCCCCAGCATTTT
many | TRBJ1-2 | TRBD1 | TRBV7-2 | CASSLGGGQGNRGYTF | TGTGCCAGCAGCTTAGGTGGAGGACAGGGGAATCGCGGCTACACCTTC
many | TRBJ2-3 | - | TRBV20-1 | CSANGLTSTDTQYF | TGCAGTGCTAATGGGTTAACTAGCACAGATACGCAGTATTTT
few | TRBJ2-2 | - | TRBV3-1 | CASSLWTGELFF | TGTGCCAGCAGCCTGTGGACCGGGGAGCTGTTTTTT
- | TRBJ1-4 | - | TRBV10-3 | CAISERDSSEKLFF | TGTGCCATCAGTGAAAGAGACAGCTCAGAAAAACTGTTTTTT
- | TRBJ1-5 | TRBD1 | TRBV20-1 | CSGTGQGNQPQHF | TGCAGTGGGACTGGACAGGGCAATCAGCCCCAGCATTTT
many | TRBJ1-3 | - | TRBV12-3/TRBV12-4 | CASSLWGTMGNTIYF | TGTGCCAGCAGTTTGTGGGGGACAATGGGAAACACCATATATTTT